The 32 T cell receptor beta chains below were found in one sample sequenced in a study of OX40 agonist ivuxolimab in advanced cancers. The method was the immunoSEQ multiplex PCR assay. The clones in this table, taken by TCRdb from immuneACCESS, are in-frame only. Not every clone is retained; where verified, under half of the shortfall comes from an unresolved V gene, and the cause of the rest is unknown. This sample is represented by tens of thousands of clones; roughly nine tenths of them were singletons. Under 2% of the sample is held by the ten biggest clonotypes. The sample was CD4+ or CD8+ T cells sorted from blood, taken in a trial of the OX40 agonist ivuxolimab. These receptors were collected from an adult with an advanced solid tumor such as melanoma, head and neck, liver or kidney cancer.

The J gene is TRBJ1-4, the V gene TRBV4-3, with 10 bases matching TRBD1. V was clipped by 4 bases and J by 8 bases; unmatched bases: 7. Germline values: CDR1 LGHNA, CDR2 YSLEER. This CDR3 is 15 amino acids long. The CDR3 loop reads CASSRETGGNEKLFF. CDR3 coding DNA: TGCGCCAGCAGCCGAGAGACAGGGGGCAACGAAAAACTGTTTTTT.

The chain joins TRBV29-1 to TRBJ2-3, with TRBD2 as a possible D gene (5 bases). The CDR3 spans 13 residues. V was trimmed by 3 bases and J by 4 bases, leaving 11 bases between them. In germline, CDR1 is SQVTM, CDR2 ANQGSEA. For the CDR3, the DNA is TGCAGCGTTGAGGCCCGGGGTTCAGATACGCAGTATTTT. Protein: CSVEARGSDTQYF.

V is TRBV10-3 and J is TRBJ1-2, with a weak D call TRBD1 (5 bases). Per germline, CDR1 ENHRY and CDR2 SYGVKD. V was shortened by 2 bases and J by 7 bases, with 17 bases between the two germline ends. This CDR3 is 15 amino acids long. Written as DNA, the CDR3 is TGTGCCATCAGTGAGCCGGGGACCGGATCGGGTGGCTACACCTTC. Encoded protein: CAISEPGTGSGGYTF.

This clone is a singleton in its sample. The chain joins TRBV5-5 to TRBJ2-2; D might be TRBD1 or TRBD2, each matching 5 bases. Germline CDR1 reads SGHKS; CDR2 reads YYEKEE (reference sequence). The CDR3 sequence is 17 residues long. V gave up 3 bases and J gave up 4 bases, with 19 bases separating them. The CDR3 loop reads CASSWGPGPIPTGELFF. In nucleotides, the CDR3 is TGTGCCAGCAGCTGGGGCCCGGGACCCATACCCACCGGGGAGCTGTTTTTT.

The V gene is TRBV5-8, the J gene TRBJ1-5; D gene uncertain. Germline V lookup: CDR1 SGHTS, CDR2 YDEGEE. There are 14 residues in the CDR3. V shed 0 bases and J shed 6 bases, with 10 bases lying between them. The CDR3, as DNA: TGTGCCAGCAGCTTGGTTCCGAGAGGTCAGCCCCAGCATTTT. Translation gives CASSLVPRGQPQHF.

The CDR3 region has the DNA TGTGCCAGCAGCCAAGACAGTGGCTCCTACAATGAGCAGTTCTTC. It is translated as CASSQDSGSYNEQFF. V gene TRBV7-3 combines with J gene TRBJ2-1; possibly TRBD1 for D (5 bases). The CDR3 runs 15 residues. Trimming shortened V by 5 bases and J by 0 bases, and 11 bases separated the two germline ends. Germline V CDR1 and CDR2: SGHTA, FQGTGA.

The chain employs TRBV6-5 and TRBJ1-1, with no clear D. The V and J ends lost 5 bases and 1 base respectively, with 11 bases between them. CDR3 size: 14 residues. Germline V gene data show CDR1 as MNHEY and CDR2 as SVGAGI. The CDR3 region has the DNA TGTGCCAGCAGTCAACACGGACGGAACACTGAAGCTTTCTTT. Amino acid sequence: CASSQHGRNTEAFF.

This chain connects TRBV7-3 to TRBJ2-1, with 9 bases fitting TRBD1. This CDR3 region has 15 residues. The V gene end was trimmed by 4 bases and the J gene end by 7 bases; junction bases not matched to a gene: 8. The germline gives CDR1 SGHTA, CDR2 FQGTGA. In DNA form, the CDR3 reads TGTGCCAGCAGCTCCACCGGGACAGGGTGGAATGAGCAGTTCTTC. It translates to CASSSTGTGWNEQFF.

V is TRBV19 and J is TRBJ2-2; D remains ambiguous. Germline lookup yields CDR1 LNHDA and CDR2 SQIVND (reference sequence). Trimming cost V 4 bases and J 2 bases, with 5 bases left between them. The length of the CDR3 is 13 residues. Here the CDR3 reads CASSTINTGELFF. In nucleotides, the CDR3 is TGTGCCAGTAGTACCATAAACACCGGGGAGCTGTTTTTT.

Only one count was recorded for this clone. The genes are TRBV28 and TRBJ2-4; a possible D gene is TRBD1 (6 bases). In germline, CDR1 is MDHEN, CDR2 SYDVKM. The CDR3 sequence is 18 residues long. V was trimmed by 3 bases and J by 4 bases, leaving 22 bases between them. CDR3 region: CASSFSYGPGQSKNIQYF. DNA of the CDR3: TGTGCCAGCAGTTTCTCTTATGGGCCAGGACAGAGTAAAAACATTCAGTACTTC.

The chain carries TRBV7-9 and TRBJ2-5, with D possibly TRBD2 on 7 matching bases. This CDR3 region has 15 residues. The V end was cut by 7 bases, the J end by 3 bases, with 18 bases between. Germline assignment: CDR1 SEHNR and CDR2 FQNEAQ (reference sequence). CDR3 in amino acids: CASKGPGGREETQYF. The CDR3 DNA follows: TGTGCCAGCAAGGGTCCCGGGGGGCGAGAAGAGACCCAGTACTTC.

This sequence joins TRBV2 and TRBJ1-2; D is uncertain. Germline CDR1 SNHLY, CDR2 FYNNEI. V was clipped by 1 base and J by 5 bases, with 14 bases between them. The CDR3 loop spans 15 amino acids. CDR3 DNA sequence: TGTGCCAGCAGTGAAGTCGCCCAGGTTTTTTATGGCTACACCTTC. It translates to CASSEVAQVFYGYTF.

The rearrangement uses TRBV5-6 and TRBJ2-5; 8 bases map to TRBD1. V lost 0 bases and J lost 1; bases outside the gene matches: 5. This CDR3 is built from 16 residues. Germline CDR1 reads SGHDT; CDR2 reads YYEEEE. This CDR3 is CASSLATTGGQETQYF. DNA for the CDR3: TGTGCCAGCAGCTTGGCCACTACAGGGGGCCAAGAGACCCAGTACTTC.

The chain uses TRBV30 and TRBJ2-5, with a weak D call TRBD1 (5 bases). Germline V gives CDR1 GTSNPN, CDR2 SVGIG (reference sequence). CDR3 length: 11 amino acids. Trimming took off 2 bases at V and 4 bases at J, with 5 bases between the two ends. The chain's CDR3 is CAWSRGETQYF. The CDR3, as DNA: TGTGCCTGGAGTAGGGGAGAGACCCAGTACTTC.

The rearrangement links TRBV5-6 to TRBJ2-7; D is ambiguous. The germline CDR1 and CDR2 sequences are SGHDT and YYEEEE. This CDR3 is 11 amino acids long. Deletions cut 3 bases from V and 7 bases from J, with 8 bases between. CDR3 region: CASSSRAEQYF. In DNA form, the CDR3 reads TGTGCCAGCAGCTCTAGGGCAGAGCAGTACTTC.

The chain combines TRBV29-1 with TRBJ1-1; D unclear. V gave up 3 bases and J gave up 1 base, with 9 bases separating them. There are 13 residues in the CDR3. The V gene's germline CDR1 is SQVTM and CDR2 ANQGSEA. CDR3 residues: CSVDRFANTEAFF. DNA for the CDR3: TGCAGCGTTGACAGGTTTGCGAACACTGAAGCTTTCTTT.

The chain carries TRBV7-2 and TRBJ2-3; 8 bases map to TRBD2. The germline gives CDR1 SGHTA, CDR2 FQGNSA. The length of the CDR3 is 15 residues. The junction had 10 bases not matched to a gene; V was cut back by 8 bases and J by 3 bases. The CDR3 loop is CASRPGGGGTDTQYF. The CDR3, as DNA: TGTGCCAGCCGCCCGGGGGGGGGAGGTACAGATACGCAGTATTTT.

The V call is TRBV28, the J call TRBJ1-1; no clear D gene. Trimming took off 2 bases at V and 7 bases at J, with 14 bases between the two ends. This CDR3 spans 14 amino acids. The V gene's germline CDR1 is MDHEN and CDR2 SYDVKM. The CDR3 loop reads CASSLSLHPGEAFF. The CDR3 nucleotides read TGTGCCAGCAGTTTAAGCCTCCATCCGGGTGAAGCTTTCTTT. Variable domain in full (rest from reference TRBV28 and TRBJ1-1): DVKVTQSSRYLVKRTGEKVFLECVQDMDHENMFWYRQDPGLGLRLIYFSYDVKMKEKGDIPEGYSVSREKKERFSLILESASTNQTSMYLCASSLSLHPGEAFFGQGTRLTVV.

The chain combines TRBV11-2 with TRBJ1-6; 9 bases map to TRBD1. The germline gives CDR1 SGHAT, CDR2 FQNNGV. This CDR3 spans 14 amino acids. Unmatched junction bases numbered 1, after V lost 1 base and J lost 9 bases. The CDR3 spells CASSLGDRVSPLHF. CDR3 in DNA: TGTGCCAGCAGCTTAGGGGACAGGGTTTCACCCCTCCACTTT.

The CDR3 reads CASSHWEQGYEQFF. DNA for the CDR3: TGTGCCAGCAGTCATTGGGAACAGGGTTATGAGCAGTTCTTC. The chain joins TRBV27 to TRBJ2-1; D may be TRBD1 (6 bases). The ends were cut back, 5 bases at V and 8 bases at J, with 16 bases in the middle. This CDR3 is built from 14 residues. Per the germline V gene, CDR1 is MNHEY and CDR2 is SMNVEV (reference sequence).

This chain connects TRBV2 to TRBJ2-7; 7 bases line up with TRBD2. Germline loops: CDR1 SNHLY, CDR2 FYNNEI. The CDR3 covers 12 residues. Trimming took 4 bases from V and 3 from J; bases not matched to a gene: 0. The CDR3 region is CASSGEGYEQYF. Here the CDR3 DNA reads TGTGCCAGCAGTGGGGAGGGCTACGAGCAGTACTTC.

This clone was recorded once. V gene TRBV10-2 combines with J gene TRBJ1-1, with 7 bases matching TRBD1. This CDR3 is built from 12 residues. The V and J ends lost 0 bases and 12 bases, in that order; junction bases with no gene match: 4. Germline CDR1 reads WSHSY; CDR2 reads SAAADI. The CDR3 sequence is CASSESGRGTFF. CDR3 in DNA: TGCGCCAGCAGTGAGTCAGGCAGGGGGACTTTCTTT.

This clone was counted once. The chain employs TRBV2 and TRBJ1-5, with D possibly TRBD1 on 5 matching bases. This CDR3 comprises 15 residues. Trimming removed 4 bases at V and 2 bases at J, with 12 bases between. Germline CDR1 reads SNHLY; CDR2 reads FYNNEI. The DNA for the CDR3 is TGTGCCAGCAGTGCTGGGGGGTTGGGCAATCAGCCCCAGCATTTT. Translating it yields CASSAGGLGNQPQHF.

CDR3 sequence: CASSFGTYSYEQYF. CDR3 sequence (DNA): TGTGCCAGCAGCTTCGGGACGTACTCCTACGAGCAGTACTTC. The chain couples TRBV11-1 to TRBJ2-7; tentatively, D is TRBD1 or TRBD2 (5 bases each). V gave up 3 bases and J gave up 0 bases, with 9 bases separating them. This CDR3 is 14 amino acids long. CDR1 is SGHAT and CDR2 is FQDESV in the germline V gene (reference sequence).

The J gene is TRBJ2-1, the V gene TRBV20-1; no definite D call. The CDR3 is 11 residues long. V lost 7 bases to trimming and J lost 5 bases, with 9 bases between them. The germline V gene encodes CDR1 DFQATT and CDR2 SNEGSKA (reference sequence). This CDR3 is CSGLRDNEQFF. The CDR3 bases are TGCAGTGGACTTAGGGACAATGAGCAGTTCTTC.

V and J are TRBV5-4 and TRBJ2-1, with D possibly TRBD1 on 6 matching bases. Germline CDR1 is SGHNT and CDR2 is YYREEE (reference sequence). Trimming removed 0 bases from V and 9 bases from J, with 16 bases in between. The CDR3 has 15 amino acids. This CDR3 reads CASSLGGQGLSEQFF. In nucleotides, the CDR3 is TGTGCCAGCAGCTTGGGGGGCCAGGGGTTGAGTGAGCAGTTCTTC.

The genes are TRBV6-5 and TRBJ2-5, with 9 bases fitting TRBD1. The germline gives CDR1 MNHEY, CDR2 SVGAGI. The length of the CDR3 is 15 residues. The V and J ends lost 2 bases and 3 bases, in that order; junction bases with no gene match: 4. In nucleotides, the CDR3 is TGTGCCAGCAGTTACAACCGGGACAGGGAAGAGACCCAGTACTTC. Translation: CASSYNRDREETQYF.

In this sample, this clone turned up a few times. The J gene is TRBJ1-6, the V gene TRBV6-5; D possibly corresponds to TRBD1 (6 bases). The V gene's germline CDR1 is MNHEY and CDR2 SVGAGI. This CDR3 is 15 amino acids long. V was shortened by 2 bases and J by 6 bases, with 11 bases between the two germline ends. CDR3 protein: CASSYTGQGNSPLHF. The CDR3 coding sequence is TGTGCCAGCAGTTACACAGGGCAGGGTAATTCACCCCTCCACTTT.

The V gene is TRBV4-1, the J gene TRBJ2-3; 8 positions match TRBD2. Losses at the gene ends were 4 bases for V and 1 base for J; bases not matched to a gene: 10. The CDR3 has 17 amino acids. Germline lookup yields CDR1 MGHRA and CDR2 YSYEKL. The CDR3 bases are TGCGCCAGCAGCCGACTGGGACTAGATGTGGGCACAGATACGCAGTATTTT. It is translated as CASSRLGLDVGTDTQYF.

V and J are TRBV2 and TRBJ2-1; TRBD2 might be the D (7 bases). The CDR3 length is 14 residues. V gave up 7 bases and J gave up 9 bases, with 19 bases separating them. CDR1 and CDR2 (germline): SNHLY, FYNNEI. The CDR3: CASTGGRLVGEQFF. The CDR3 nucleotides are TGTGCCAGCACGGGGGGCAGGTTAGTAGGTGAGCAGTTCTTC. Complete variable domain (other parts from reference TRBV2 and TRBJ2-1): EPEVTQTPSHQVTQMGQEVILRCVPISNHLYFYWYRQILGQKVEFLVSFYNNEISEKSEIFDDQFSVERPDGSNFTLKIRSTKLEDSAMYFCASTGGRLVGEQFFGPGTRLTVL.

J is TRBJ1-1 and V is TRBV7-2; no clear D gene. This CDR3 contains 12 residues. Trimming cost V 4 bases and J 8 bases, with 11 bases left between them. Germline assignment: CDR1 SGHTA and CDR2 FQGNSA. The CDR3 coding sequence is TGTGCCAGCAGCTCCGCATGGCGGGAAGCTTTCTTT. Its translation: CASSSAWREAFF.

This chain uses TRBV30 with TRBJ1-2, with D maybe TRBD1 (5 bases). The V and J ends lost 5 bases and 5 bases respectively, with 15 bases between them. This CDR3 is built from 13 residues. Germline lookup yields CDR1 GTSNPN and CDR2 SVGIG (reference sequence). CDR3 sequence (DNA): TGTGCCTGGCATTTCGGCCCAGGGTATGGCTACACCTTC. Protein product: CAWHFGPGYGYTF. Combining the CDR3 with reference TRBV30 and TRBJ1-2 gives the whole variable domain SQTIHQWPATLVQPVGSPLSLECTVEGTSNPNLYWYRQAAGRGLQLLFYSVGIGQISSEVPQNLSASRPQDRQFILSSKKLLLSDSGFYLCAWHFGPGYGYTFGSGTRLTVV.